The present T cell receptor beta chain was sequenced within a study of CD4 T cells in relation to SARS-CoV-2 and coronaviruses. As for the study in general: PBMCs were cultured with antigen for roughly 11 days before TCR beta sequencing.

Produced via immunoSEQ multiplex PCR; TCRdb's table is partial and in-frame only. The sample lists tens of thousands of clones, about 75% seen once, with less than 20% in the top ten. Before the COVID-19 pandemic, during about 2010-2018, CD4+ T cells were taken from unexposed donors. The cells were cultured for roughly 11 days before CD4+ T cells were isolated. This clone was counted a single time. Its specificity is unknown. The V and J ends lost 0 bases and 7 bases respectively, with 7 bases between them. CDR3 size: 13 residues. Sequencing used CD4+ T cells from PBMCs, cultured in vitro. This chain joins TRBV12-3 or TRBV12-4 and TRBJ1-5; D possibly corresponds to TRBD1 (5 bases). The sequence was obtained from a human donor in good health. For the CDR3, the DNA is TGTGCCAGCAGTTTAGCCAGGGTCCAGCCCCAGCATTTT. This gives the protein CASSLARVQPQHF.